This T cell receptor beta chain was captured in a study of cytomegalovirus exposure and HLA in healthy donors. It was with 60 Vbeta and 13 Jbeta primers that the PCR ran. Method: immunoSEQ multiplex PCR; TCRdb's copy keeps in-frame clones and lacks some. The table shows about 150,000 clones, with roughly 82% occurring only once. The CDR3 has 14 amino acids. The receptor comes from a woman between 45 and 60 years old in good health and CMV-seropositive. The sequenced sample consisted of PBMCs. The chain recombines TRBV21-1 with TRBJ2-7; the DNA was not compared with TRBD1, the D call given in the table. TRBV21-1 counts as a pseudogene. The DNA of the CDR3 is TGTGCCAGCAGCAAAAAGACAGAGAACTACGAGCAGTACTTC. It yields the protein CASSKKTENYEQYF.